A selection of T cell receptor beta chains follows, all from one sample in a study of blood T cell repertoires in COVID-19. The repertoire was sequenced with immunoSEQ multiplex PCR; TCRdb's copy has only in-frame clones and lacks some. The profile shows some 220,000 clones, 84% of them singletons. Sequences were obtained from peripheral blood. The receptors stem from a man aged 50 or older with active or convalescent COVID-19. The conserved cysteine and the conserved F or W are not part of the CDR3 here.

V: TRBV9; CDR3: ASGLGQRNTEAF
V: TRBV28; CDR3: ASSLGSSGVVDTQY
V: TRBV5-1; CDR3: ASSLSSGGANEQF
V: TRBV4-3; CDR3: ASSHSRTSGGTDTQY
V: TRBV28; CDR3: ASSYTSGSGGDTQY
V: TRBV7-9; CDR3: ASSLGLAGTGELF
V: TRBV9; CDR3: ASSGKHSSYNSPLH
V: TRBV6-6; CDR3: ASTPGSTYYGYT
V: TRBV5-1; CDR3: ASSSGQYNSPLH
V: TRBV3-1/TRBV3-2; CDR3: ASSQVDRGRRGYT
V: TRBV4-1; CDR3: ASSPLGASGSVAPSYEQY
V: TRBV7-9; CDR3: ASSPPGRRASYNEQF
V: TRBV7-9; CDR3: ASSFLAGGTDTQY
V: TRBV28; CDR3: ASRGGGKGQPQH
V: TRBV2; CDR3: ASNRVSSNQPQH
V: TRBV5-1; CDR3: ASSLASGDHYGYT
V: TRBV20-1; CDR3: SAHNVVQAF
V: TRBV28; CDR3: ASSFGGGGYGYT
V: TRBV3-1/TRBV3-2; CDR3: ASGRANEKLF
V: TRBV3-1/TRBV3-2; CDR3: ASSFRGYYGYT
V: TRBV27; CDR3: ASSPLEAVSYNEQF
V: TRBV5-6; CDR3: ASSPRGQIYGYT
V: TRBV19; CDR3: ASSTLLAGRSYNEQF
V: TRBV28; CDR3: ASSSWGLRGYT
V: TRBV3-1/TRBV3-2; CDR3: ASSPYIQGWGYT
V: TRBV19; CDR3: ASSEQKLENIQY
V: TRBV14; CDR3: ASSQGGRGLNSPLH
V: TRBV7-2; CDR3: ASSPRLAGGSEQF
V: TRBV12-3/TRBV12-4; CDR3: ASSTGTSGQY
V: TRBV2; CDR3: ASSTGEKLF
V: TRBV6-2/TRBV6-3; CDR3: ASSYSKSLFVGTRSIQY